The 10 T cell receptor beta chains listed next were all sequenced from one sample in a study of shared clonotypes between healthy human individuals. Generated by immunoSEQ multiplex PCR, the TCRdb table keeps only in-frame clones and is missing some. The table records roughly 760,000 clones, roughly 70% of them present only once. Sequenced input: memory CD4+ T cells sorted from blood. Subset indicated: CD45RA-negative fraction. All receptors come from a woman aged 25 to 39 in good health.

The V call is TRBV28, the J call TRBJ1-2; D remains unclear. CDR1 is MDHEN and CDR2 is SYDVKM in the germline V gene. CDR3 length: 12 residues. V was shortened by 7 bases and J by 3 bases, with 9 bases between the two germline ends. The CDR3 protein is CASKEAHYGYTF. The CDR3 DNA follows: TGTGCCAGCAAGGAGGCCCACTATGGCTACACCTTC.

V and J are TRBV9 and TRBJ2-2, with D maybe TRBD2 (6 bases). Between the trimmed V and J ends, which lost 1 base and 5 bases, there was a span of 12 bases. CDR3 length: 15 residues. Germline-derived CDR1 and CDR2 are SGDLS and YYNGEE. For the CDR3, the DNA is TGTGCCAGCAGCGTAAAGTGGGGGGTAACCGGGGAGCTGTTTTTT. Protein sequence: CASSVKWGVTGELFF.

This clone has just one count. This chain links TRBV29-1 with TRBJ2-3; D remains unclear. CDR3 length: 14 amino acids. CDR1 SQVTM and CDR2 ANQGSEA come from the germline V gene. V was trimmed by 2 bases and J by 1 base, leaving 10 bases between them. The CDR3 spells CSVEKSTGTDTQYF. The CDR3 DNA follows: TGCAGCGTTGAAAAAAGTACTGGCACAGATACGCAGTATTTT.

The CDR3 loop is CASSSRLTSHPSNEQFF. For the CDR3, the DNA is TGTGCCAGCAGCTCGCGACTCACTAGCCACCCCTCGAATGAGCAGTTCTTC. The chain employs TRBV7-2 and TRBJ2-1; possibly TRBD2 for D (6 bases). Deletions cut 4 bases from V and 7 bases from J, with 23 bases between. The germline gives CDR1 SGHTA, CDR2 FQGNSA. This CDR3 has 17 residues.

This clone was seen only a few times. The chain combines TRBV5-1 with TRBJ2-2; 7 bases are a match to TRBD2. The CDR3 has 17 amino acids. CDR1 SGHRS and CDR2 YFSETQ come from the germline V gene. After removal of 5 bases from V and 1 base from J, the junction contained 11 bases not matched to a gene. The DNA of the CDR3 is TGCGCCAGCAGTCTGGCAGGGCTAGCGGAGAACACCGGGGAGCTGTTTTTT. Translating it yields CASSLAGLAENTGELFF.

The rearrangement joins TRBV5-5 to TRBJ1-5; D remains ambiguous. V was trimmed by 0 bases and J by 6 bases, leaving 10 bases between them. This CDR3 is 14 amino acids long. Germline V gives CDR1 SGHKS, CDR2 YYEKEE (reference sequence). CDR3 amino acids: CASSLEWVGQPQHF. CDR3 sequence (DNA): TGTGCCAGCAGCTTGGAGTGGGTTGGTCAGCCCCAGCATTTT.

Concerning this clone: This likely came from a read error, as a far larger clone is one base away. The gene calls are TRBV2 and TRBJ2-7; D is possibly TRBD2 (5 bases). The CDR3 runs to 13 residues. Germline assignment: CDR1 SNHLY and CDR2 FYNNEI. V gave up 4 bases and J gave up 9 bases, with 16 bases separating them. In DNA form, the CDR3 reads TGTGCCAGCAGTGTGGAGCGGTTAGCGTGGCAGTACTTC. Its protein is CASSVERLAWQYF.

The chain couples TRBV27 to TRBJ1-2; a possible D gene is TRBD1 (6 bases). Germline-derived CDR1 and CDR2 are MNHEY and SMNVEV (reference sequence). The CDR3 runs 14 residues. V was pared by 5 bases and J by 6 bases, with 16 bases between. The CDR3 sequence is CASSANRAWDGYTF. CDR3 DNA: TGTGCCAGCAGTGCCAACAGGGCTTGGGATGGCTACACCTTC.

The chain recombines TRBV29-1 with TRBJ2-7; 7 nucleotides agree with TRBD1. Losses at the gene ends were 6 bases for V and 1 base for J; bases not matched to a gene: 3. CDR1 SQVTM and CDR2 ANQGSEA come from the germline V gene. The CDR3 consists of 12 residues. The CDR3 sequence is CSVQGFSYEQYF. CDR3 nucleotides: TGCAGCGTACAGGGGTTTTCCTACGAGCAGTACTTC.

This clone was observed a handful of times. This chain links TRBV7-9 with TRBJ2-3, with a possible D match to TRBD2 (6 bases). Trimming shortened V by 3 bases and J by 5 bases, and 12 bases separated the two germline ends. The CDR3 is made up of 14 amino acids. Germline CDR1 is SEHNR and CDR2 is FQNEAQ (reference sequence). The CDR3 DNA sequence: TGTGCCAGCAGCTTGGTCACGGGGGTAGATACGCAGTATTTT. As protein: CASSLVTGVDTQYF.